This TCR beta chain was captured by sequencing in a study of blood T cell repertoires in COVID-19. Study as a whole: Acute and convalescent COVID-19 samples came from the United States, Italy and Spain. Nucleic acid was either cDNA or gDNA, and it came from T cells, B-cell-depleted T cells, or PBMCs.

Source study methods: Estimation of nucleated cell counts relied on the amplification of reference gene primers. Profiling relied on immunoSEQ multiplex PCR, and the TCRdb table lists in-frame clones only, not all of them. V and J calls and clone size are given by that table; D and trimming were obtained from the DNA. The data show about 120,000 clones, around nine tenths seen once. With V trimmed by 5 bases and J by 3 bases, 9 bases remained unmatched. The CDR3 loop spans 17 amino acids. Germline V gives CDR1 MGHRA, CDR2 YSYEKL. The specimen sequenced was peripheral blood. The origin of this receptor is a human donor with acute or convalescent COVID-19. The donor label of this sample is uncertain. This chain connects TRBV4-1 to TRBJ2-2, with 10 nucleotides matching TRBD2. The CDR3 loop is CASSIASGTSDTGELFF. CDR3 nucleotide sequence: TGCGCCAGCAGCATAGCATCCGGGACTAGCGACACCGGGGAGCTGTTTTTT.